The clone carrying this T cell receptor beta chain showed up many times. Its antigen is not known. The beta constant-region primer was an equimolar mix of two oligonucleotides covering TRBC1 and TRBC2. Ligated cDNA was amplified by four rounds of PCR with nested alpha and beta constant-region primers and SP2. MiXCR, run by TCRdb on the UMI-ligation and nested PCR reads, gives a single entry per CDR3 protein. The sample holds around 18,000 distinct CDR3 sequences, roughly 9% seen once. This sample was included in a study of naive and memory T cell subsets. Whole-study findings and limits: TCR abundance followed a power law differing between naive and memory subsets. No ground truth validated the naive and memory repertoire findings. In naive cells, over 90% of TCR sequences were seen only once.

Sequenced sample: central memory CD8+ T cells from blood. The clonotype originates from a human donor in good health.

The CDR3 loop reads CASSGNPEQYF. The CDR3 coding sequence is TGTGCCAGCTCCGGGAACCCCGAGCAGTACTTC. The chain is built from TRBV27 and TRBJ2-7, with D maybe TRBD2 (5 bases). The length of the CDR3 is 11 residues. The germline V gene has CDR1 MNHEY and CDR2 SMNVEV (reference sequence). Deletions cut 8 bases from V and 6 bases from J, with 11 bases between.